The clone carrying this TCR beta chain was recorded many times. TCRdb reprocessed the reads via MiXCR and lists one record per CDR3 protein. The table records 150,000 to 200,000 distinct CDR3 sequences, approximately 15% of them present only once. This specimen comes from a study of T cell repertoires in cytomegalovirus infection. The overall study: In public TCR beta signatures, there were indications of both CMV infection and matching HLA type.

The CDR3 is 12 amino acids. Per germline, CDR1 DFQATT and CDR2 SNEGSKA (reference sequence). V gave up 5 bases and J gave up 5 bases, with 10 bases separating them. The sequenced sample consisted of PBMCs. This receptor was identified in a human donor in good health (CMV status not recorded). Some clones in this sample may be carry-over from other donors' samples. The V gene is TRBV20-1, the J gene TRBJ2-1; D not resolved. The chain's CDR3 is CSAVSHHNEQFF. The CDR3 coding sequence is TGCAGTGCTGTCTCCCACCACAATGAGCAGTTCTTC.